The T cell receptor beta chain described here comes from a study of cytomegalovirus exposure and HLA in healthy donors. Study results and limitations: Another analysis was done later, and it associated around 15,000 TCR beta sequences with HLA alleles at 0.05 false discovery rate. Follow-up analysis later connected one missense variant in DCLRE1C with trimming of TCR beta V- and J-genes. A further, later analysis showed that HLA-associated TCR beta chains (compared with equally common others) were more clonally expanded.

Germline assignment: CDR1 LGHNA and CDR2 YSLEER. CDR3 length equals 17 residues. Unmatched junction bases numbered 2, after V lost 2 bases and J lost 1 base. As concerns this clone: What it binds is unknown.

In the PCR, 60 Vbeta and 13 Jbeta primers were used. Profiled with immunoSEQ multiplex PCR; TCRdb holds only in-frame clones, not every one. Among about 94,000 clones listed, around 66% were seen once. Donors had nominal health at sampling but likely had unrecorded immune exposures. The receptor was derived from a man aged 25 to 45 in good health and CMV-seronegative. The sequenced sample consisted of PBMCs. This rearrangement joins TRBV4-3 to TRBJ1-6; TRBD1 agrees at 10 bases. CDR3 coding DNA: TGCGCCAGCAGCCAAAGGACAGGGGGGTCCTATAATTCACCCCTCCACTTT. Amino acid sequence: CASSQRTGGSYNSPLHF.